Below, 19 T cell receptor beta chains from the same sample are listed, as sequenced in a study of response to subunit inactivated influenza vaccine. Using its own MiXCR run on the RT-PCR reads, TCRdb lists one record per CDR3 protein. The sample lists about 530,000 distinct CDR3 sequences, 12% occurring once. The sample in question was PBMCs from blood, obtained on the day of vaccination. The source is a man aged 50 to 60 who received an inactivated influenza vaccine.

There are a few counts of this clonotype. Written as DNA, the CDR3 is TGTGCCAGCAGCTTGGAGGGTTCAGGGCTTAATGAAAAACTGTTTTTT. Its translation: CASSLEGSGLNEKLFF. The chain employs TRBV5-6 and TRBJ1-4; D might be TRBD1 (5 bases). Germline V CDR1 and CDR2: SGHDT, YYEEEE. V shed 0 bases and J shed 4 bases, with 13 bases lying between them. The CDR3 has 16 amino acids.

Written as DNA, the CDR3 is TGTGCCAGCAGTTACTCCGGGACTAAGGGCTACACCTTC. It codes for CASSYSGTKGYTF. V gene TRBV6-5 combines with J gene TRBJ1-2, with D maybe TRBD1 (5 bases). The CDR3 sequence is 13 residues long. Trimming stripped 0 bases from V and 8 bases from J, with 10 bases between. Germline V CDR1 and CDR2: MNHEY, SVGAGI.

CDR3 bases: TGTGCCAGCAGCTTAGCGCTGGCGGGGGACCAAGAGACCCAGTACTTC. Its protein is CASSLALAGDQETQYF. The gene calls are TRBV7-8 and TRBJ2-5; TRBD2 matches at 7 bases. Looked up from germline, CDR1 is SGHVS and CDR2 is FQNEAQ. Trimming took 0 bases from V and 0 from J; bases not matched to a gene: 4. This CDR3 region has 16 residues.

This clonotype showed up many times. This chain connects TRBV6-2 or TRBV6-3 to TRBJ2-5; D possibly corresponds to TRBD1 (6 bases). The CDR3 has 14 amino acids. V lost 7 bases, J lost 4 bases, and 16 bases lay in between. CDR1 and CDR2 from the germline V gene are MNHEY and SVGEGT. The chain's CDR3 is CASTKRGLAETQYF. DNA for the CDR3: TGTGCCAGCACAAAGAGGGGGTTGGCAGAGACCCAGTACTTC.

This clonotype was observed many times. V gene TRBV6-5 combines with J gene TRBJ2-5; D gene ambiguous. CDR1 and CDR2 (germline): MNHEY, SVGAGI. The CDR3 extends over 15 amino acids. V was pared by 2 bases and J by 4 bases, with 14 bases between. CDR3 nucleotide sequence: TGTGCCAGCAGTTACAACGTGGCCCGTGGAGAGACCCAGTACTTC. Residues: CASSYNVARGETQYF.

This clonotype was detected many times. V and J are TRBV7-9 and TRBJ2-1; 8 nucleotides align to TRBD1. CDR1 is SEHNR, CDR2 FQNEAQ, per germline (reference sequence). J gave up 7 bases and V 2 bases, and 4 bases lay outside the gene matches. The CDR3 runs 14 residues. For the CDR3, the DNA is TGTGCCAGCAGCTTAACGCAGGGGGCAAATGAGCAGTTCTTC. Translated, it gives CASSLTQGANEQFF.

The chain carries TRBV7-2 and TRBJ2-5; 9 bases match TRBD2. CDR1 SGHTA and CDR2 FQGNSA come from the germline V gene. This CDR3 contains 15 residues. V lost 3 bases to trimming and J lost 5 bases; unmatched junction nucleotides: 7. The chain's CDR3 is CASSLLAGPLETQYF. The DNA for the CDR3 is TGTGCCAGCAGCTTGCTAGCGGGGCCCCTGGAGACCCAGTACTTC. Full variable domain (outside the CDR3, taken from reference TRBV7-2 and TRBJ2-5): GAGVSQSPSNKVTEKGKDVELRCDPISGHTALYWYRQSLGQGLEFLIYFQGNSAPDKSGLPSDRFSAERTGGSVSTLTIQRTQQEDSAVYLCASSLLAGPLETQYFGPGTRLLVL.

This clonotype was seen a few times. For the CDR3, the DNA is TGTGCCAGCAGCTTATATCGTCTGGAGACCCAGTACTTC. It yields the protein CASSLYRLETQYF. This chain links TRBV7-2 with TRBJ2-5; D not certain. Per the germline V gene, CDR1 is SGHTA and CDR2 is FQGNSA. The CDR3 is 13 amino acids. Trimming shortened V by 2 bases and J by 5 bases, and 9 bases separated the two germline ends.

There are many counts of this clonotype. The V and J genes are TRBV28 and TRBJ2-7, with a weak D call TRBD2 (5 bases). CDR3 length: 15 amino acids. In germline, CDR1 is MDHEN, CDR2 SYDVKM. Trimming removed 3 bases from V and 0 bases from J, with 12 bases in between. The CDR3 bases are TGTGCCAGCAGTTTTTTAAGCGGAGACTCCTACGAGCAGTACTTC. Residues: CASSFLSGDSYEQYF.

The chain has TRBV6-1 and TRBJ1-2; possibly TRBD1 for D (6 bases). Germline V gene data show CDR1 as MNHNS and CDR2 as SASEGT. With 6 bases removed from V and 1 base from J, the gap between germline ends came to 24 bases. The CDR3 contains 18 residues. This CDR3 reads CASRNARTAIFFNYGYTF. For the CDR3, the DNA is TGTGCCAGCAGGAACGCCCGGACAGCCATATTCTTTAACTATGGCTACACCTTC.

V usage is TRBV9 and J usage is TRBJ2-3; 11 nucleotides match TRBD2. Germline values: CDR1 SGDLS, CDR2 YYNGEE. Trimming removed 3 bases from V and 2 bases from J; junction bases left unmatched: 5. This CDR3 contains 16 residues. The CDR3 protein is CASSAGLAAFTDTQYF. DNA of the CDR3: TGTGCCAGCAGCGCGGGACTAGCGGCCTTCACAGATACGCAGTATTTT.

V and J are TRBV4-3 and TRBJ2-7; tentatively, D is TRBD2 (5 bases). Per germline, CDR1 LGHNA and CDR2 YSLEER. CDR3 size: 15 residues. The germline V and J ends were trimmed by 5 bases and 0 bases, with 14 bases remaining between them. The CDR3 loop reads CASSDKRGSSYEQYF. The DNA of the CDR3 is TGCGCCAGCAGCGACAAACGGGGTAGCTCCTACGAGCAGTACTTC.

In its sample, this clonotype was seen a few times. The chain uses TRBV28 and TRBJ2-7; a possible D gene is TRBD1 (6 bases). Germline V lookup: CDR1 MDHEN, CDR2 SYDVKM. The CDR3 loop spans 14 amino acids. The V and J ends lost 7 bases and 3 bases respectively, with 16 bases between them. CDR3 sequence (DNA): TGTGCCAGCAACTTAGGACAGCAATTCTACGAGCAGTACTTC. Residues: CASNLGQQFYEQYF.

The chain is built from TRBV3-1 and TRBJ1-4, with D possibly TRBD1 on 5 matching bases. Trimming removed 4 bases from V and 7 bases from J, with 13 bases in between. The germline CDR1 and CDR2 sequences are LGHDT and YNNKEL (reference sequence). The CDR3 runs 14 residues. The CDR3 DNA reads TGTGCCAGCAGCCCCCAACTAGACAGTGAAAAACTGTTTTTT. Its translation: CASSPQLDSEKLFF.

This clonotype was counted at least ten times. V gene TRBV4-3 combines with J gene TRBJ1-1; D is unresolved. The V gene's germline CDR1 is LGHNA and CDR2 YSLEER. Trimming removed 0 bases at V and 4 bases at J, with 6 bases between. CDR3 size: 13 residues. CDR3 coding DNA: TGCGCCAGCAGCCAAGAAGAATCCACTGAAGCTTTCTTT. Amino acid sequence: CASSQEESTEAFF.

The J gene is TRBJ2-7, the V gene TRBV12-3 or TRBV12-4; 7 positions agree with TRBD1. The CDR3 totals 15 residues. The V gene end was trimmed by 4 bases and the J gene end by 1 base; junction bases not matched to a gene: 7. CDR3 sequence: CASSSRDSHSYEQYF. In nucleotides, the CDR3 is TGTGCCAGCAGTTCCCGGGACAGCCATTCCTACGAGCAGTACTTC.

This clonotype has a count of ten or more. The chain has TRBV12-3 or TRBV12-4 and TRBJ2-2, with D hard to call. V dropped 3 bases and J dropped 5 bases, with 22 bases sitting between them. This CDR3 has 18 residues. The CDR3 reads CASSFGQYGSSFTGELFF. The CDR3 DNA follows: TGTGCCAGCAGTTTTGGGCAGTACGGTTCCAGTTTTACCGGGGAGCTGTTTTTT.

This clonotype was detected only a few times. The V call is TRBV27, the J call TRBJ2-3; D unresolved. The CDR3 is 14 amino acids. V dropped 5 bases and J dropped 2 bases, with 11 bases sitting between them. Germline V lookup: CDR1 MNHEY, CDR2 SMNVEV (reference sequence). CDR3 sequence reads: CASSSSRFTDTQYF. The CDR3 DNA is TGTGCCAGCAGTAGTAGTAGATTCACAGATACGCAGTATTTT.

The chain recombines TRBV5-1 with TRBJ2-5, with a tentative D call TRBD1 (6 bases). CDR3 length: 15 amino acids. The V end lost 0 bases, the J end lost 0 bases, and 9 bases lay between the germline ends. Germline V gene data show CDR1 as SGHRS and CDR2 as YFSETQ. The CDR3 loop reads CASSLGGQYQETQYF. The CDR3 coding sequence is TGCGCCAGCAGCTTGGGGGGACAATACCAAGAGACCCAGTACTTC.